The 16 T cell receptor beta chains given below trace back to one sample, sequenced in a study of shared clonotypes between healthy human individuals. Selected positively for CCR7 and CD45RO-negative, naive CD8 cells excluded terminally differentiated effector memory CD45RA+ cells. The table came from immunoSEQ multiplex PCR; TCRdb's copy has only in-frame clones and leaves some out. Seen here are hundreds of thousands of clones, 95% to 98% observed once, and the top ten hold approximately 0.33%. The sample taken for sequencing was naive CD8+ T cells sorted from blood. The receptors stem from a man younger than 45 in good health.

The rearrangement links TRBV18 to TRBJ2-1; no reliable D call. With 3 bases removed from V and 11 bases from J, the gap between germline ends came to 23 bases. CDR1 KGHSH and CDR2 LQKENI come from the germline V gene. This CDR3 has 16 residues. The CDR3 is CASSPLPSDLVFKQFF. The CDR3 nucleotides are TGTGCCAGCTCACCTCTCCCTTCGGACCTCGTGTTTAAGCAGTTCTTC.

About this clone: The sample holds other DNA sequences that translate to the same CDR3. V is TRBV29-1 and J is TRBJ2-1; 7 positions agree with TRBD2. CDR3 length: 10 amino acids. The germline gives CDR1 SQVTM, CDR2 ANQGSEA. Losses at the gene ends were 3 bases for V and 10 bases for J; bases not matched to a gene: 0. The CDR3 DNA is TGCAGCGTTGAGGGGGGGGAGCAGTTCTTC. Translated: CSVEGGEQFF.

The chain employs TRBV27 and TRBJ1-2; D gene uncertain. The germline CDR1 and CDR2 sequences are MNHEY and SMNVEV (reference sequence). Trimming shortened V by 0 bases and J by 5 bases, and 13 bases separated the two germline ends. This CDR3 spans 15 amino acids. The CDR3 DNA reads TGTGCCAGCAGTTTATCGACTGACCCCTATTATGGCTACACCTTC. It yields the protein CASSLSTDPYYGYTF.

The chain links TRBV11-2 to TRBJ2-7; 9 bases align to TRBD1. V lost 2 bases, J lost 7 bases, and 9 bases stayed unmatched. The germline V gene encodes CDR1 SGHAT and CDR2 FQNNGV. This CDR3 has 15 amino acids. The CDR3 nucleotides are TGTGCCAGCAGCTTATGGGAGGGACAGGGCGAAGAGCAGTACTTC. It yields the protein CASSLWEGQGEEQYF. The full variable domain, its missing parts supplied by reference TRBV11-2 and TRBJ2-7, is EAGVAQSPRYKIIEKRQSVAFWCNPISGHATLYWYQQILGQGPKLLIQFQNNGVVDDSQLPKDRFSAERLKGVDSTLKIQPAKLEDSAVYLCASSLWEGQGEEQYFGPGTRLTVT.

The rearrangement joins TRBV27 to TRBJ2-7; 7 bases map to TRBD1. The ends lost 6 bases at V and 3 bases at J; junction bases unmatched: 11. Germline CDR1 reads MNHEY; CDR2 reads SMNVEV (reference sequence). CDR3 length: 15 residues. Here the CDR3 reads CASRFSGTEIYEQYF. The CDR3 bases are TGTGCCAGCAGATTCTCGGGGACAGAAATCTACGAGCAGTACTTC.

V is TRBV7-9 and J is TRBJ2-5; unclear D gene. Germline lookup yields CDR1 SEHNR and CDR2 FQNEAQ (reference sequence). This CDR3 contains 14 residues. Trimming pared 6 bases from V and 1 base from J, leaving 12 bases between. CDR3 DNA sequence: TGTGCCAGCAGGCGCCCGGTGGGCCAAGAGACCCAGTACTTC. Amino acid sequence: CASRRPVGQETQYF.

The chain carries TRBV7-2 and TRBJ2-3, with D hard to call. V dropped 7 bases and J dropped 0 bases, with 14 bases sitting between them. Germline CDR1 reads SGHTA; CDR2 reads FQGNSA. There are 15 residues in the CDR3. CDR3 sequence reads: CASTQPESSTDTQYF. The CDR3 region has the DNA TGTGCCAGCACCCAGCCGGAGAGTAGCACAGATACGCAGTATTTT. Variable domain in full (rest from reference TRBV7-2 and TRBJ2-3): GAGVSQSPSNKVTEKGKDVELRCDPISGHTALYWYRQSLGQGLEFLIYFQGNSAPDKSGLPSDRFSAERTGGSVSTLTIQRTQQEDSAVYLCASTQPESSTDTQYFGPGTRLTVL.

The CDR3 DNA is TGTGCCAGCAGTAGCACAAACTATGGCTACACCTTC. It is translated as CASSSTNYGYTF. V is TRBV6-5 and J is TRBJ1-2; D is unresolved. The CDR3 length is 12 residues. V shed 5 bases and J shed 2 bases, with 6 bases lying between them. Looked up from germline, CDR1 is MNHEY and CDR2 is SVGAGI.

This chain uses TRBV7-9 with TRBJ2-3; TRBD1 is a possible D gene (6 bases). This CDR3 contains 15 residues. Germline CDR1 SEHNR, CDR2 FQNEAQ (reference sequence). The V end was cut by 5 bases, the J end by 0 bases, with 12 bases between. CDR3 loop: CASSRTASSTDTQYF. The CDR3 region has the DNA TGTGCCAGCAGCAGGACAGCCTCTAGCACAGATACGCAGTATTTT.

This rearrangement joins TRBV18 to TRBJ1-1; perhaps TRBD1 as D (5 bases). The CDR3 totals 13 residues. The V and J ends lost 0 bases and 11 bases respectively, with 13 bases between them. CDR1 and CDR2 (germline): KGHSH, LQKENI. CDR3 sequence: CASSPPEGVHAFF. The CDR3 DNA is TGTGCCAGCTCACCACCGGAAGGGGTTCACGCTTTCTTT.

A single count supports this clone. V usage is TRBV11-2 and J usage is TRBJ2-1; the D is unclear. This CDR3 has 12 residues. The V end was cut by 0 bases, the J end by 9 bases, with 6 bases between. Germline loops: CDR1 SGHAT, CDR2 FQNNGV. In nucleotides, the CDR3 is TGTGCCAGCAGCTTAGAGGTCCCTGAGCAGTTCTTC. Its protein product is CASSLEVPEQFF.

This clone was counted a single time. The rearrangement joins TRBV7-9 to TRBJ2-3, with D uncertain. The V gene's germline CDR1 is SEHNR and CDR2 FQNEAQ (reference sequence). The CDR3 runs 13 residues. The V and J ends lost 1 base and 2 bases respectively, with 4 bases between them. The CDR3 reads CASSLDPTDTQYF. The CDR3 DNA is TGTGCCAGCAGCTTAGATCCCACAGATACGCAGTATTTT.

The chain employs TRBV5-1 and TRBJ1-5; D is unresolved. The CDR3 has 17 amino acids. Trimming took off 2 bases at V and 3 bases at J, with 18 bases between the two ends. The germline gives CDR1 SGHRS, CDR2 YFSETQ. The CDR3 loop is CASSLSPGGESNQPQHF. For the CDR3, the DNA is TGCGCCAGCAGCTTAAGCCCCGGCGGAGAGTCCAATCAGCCCCAGCATTTT.

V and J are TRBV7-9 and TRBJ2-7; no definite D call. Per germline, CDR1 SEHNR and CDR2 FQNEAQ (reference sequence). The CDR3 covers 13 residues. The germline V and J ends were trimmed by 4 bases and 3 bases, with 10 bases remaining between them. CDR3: CASSSTEFYEQYF. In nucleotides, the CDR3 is TGTGCCAGCAGCTCGACCGAATTCTACGAGCAGTACTTC. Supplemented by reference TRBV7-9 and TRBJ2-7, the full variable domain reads DTGVSQNPRHKITKRGQNVTFRCDPISEHNRLYWYRQTLGQGPEFLTYFQNEAQLEKSRLLSDRFSAERPKGSFSTLEIQRTEQGDSAMYLCASSSTEFYEQYFGPGTRLTVT.

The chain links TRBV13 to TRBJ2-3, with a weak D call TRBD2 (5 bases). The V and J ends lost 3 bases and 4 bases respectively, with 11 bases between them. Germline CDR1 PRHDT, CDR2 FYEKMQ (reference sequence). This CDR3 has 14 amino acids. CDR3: CASSFRSGSDTQYF. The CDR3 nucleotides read TGTGCCAGCAGCTTCCGATCGGGGTCAGATACGCAGTATTTT.

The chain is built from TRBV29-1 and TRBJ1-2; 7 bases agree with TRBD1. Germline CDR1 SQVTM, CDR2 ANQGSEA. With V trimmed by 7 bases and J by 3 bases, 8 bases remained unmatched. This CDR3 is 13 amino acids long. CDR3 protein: CSAPTGSYYGYTF. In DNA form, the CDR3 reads TGCAGCGCCCCGACAGGGAGCTACTATGGCTACACCTTC.